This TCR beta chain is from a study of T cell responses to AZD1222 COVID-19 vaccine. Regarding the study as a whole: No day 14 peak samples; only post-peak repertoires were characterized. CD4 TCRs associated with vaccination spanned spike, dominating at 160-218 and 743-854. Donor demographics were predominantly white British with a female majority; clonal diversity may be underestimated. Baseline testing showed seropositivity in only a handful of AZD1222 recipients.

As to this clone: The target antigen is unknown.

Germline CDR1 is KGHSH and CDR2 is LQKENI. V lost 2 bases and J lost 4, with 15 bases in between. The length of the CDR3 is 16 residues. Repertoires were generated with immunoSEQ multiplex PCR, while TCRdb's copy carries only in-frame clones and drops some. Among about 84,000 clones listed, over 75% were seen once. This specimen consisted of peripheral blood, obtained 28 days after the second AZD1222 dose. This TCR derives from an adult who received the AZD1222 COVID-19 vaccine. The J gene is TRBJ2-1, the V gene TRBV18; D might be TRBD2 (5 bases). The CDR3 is CASSPARGLTYNEQFF. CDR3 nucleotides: TGTGCCAGCTCACCAGCTAGAGGACTCACTTACAATGAGCAGTTCTTC.